The source of this T cell receptor beta chain is a study of blood T cell repertoires in COVID-19. Study-level background: The United States, Italy and Spain were the sources of the acute and convalescent COVID-19 samples. Nucleic acid was either cDNA or gDNA, and it came from T cells, B-cell-depleted T cells, or PBMCs.

Germline CDR1 reads LNHNV; CDR2 reads YYDKDF (reference sequence). V lost 1 base and J lost 5, with 15 bases in between. The CDR3 has 15 amino acids. Authors' methods: Reference gene primer amplification gave nucleated cell count estimates. TCRdb's copy holds only in-frame clones and misses some; the assay was immunoSEQ multiplex PCR. V and J calls and clone size are as listed in that table; D and trimming were resolved from the DNA. The sample includes fewer than 300,000 clones, 84% of them seen just once. Sequencing was done on a sample of peripheral blood. The clonotype comes from a human donor in a cohort sampled during active COVID-19. The J gene is TRBJ2-7, the V gene TRBV15; D possibly corresponds to TRBD1 (6 bases). CDR3 in DNA: TGTGCCACCAGCAGAGTCCCAGGGGCTGTAAACGAGCAGTACTTC. Its translation is CATSRVPGAVNEQYF.